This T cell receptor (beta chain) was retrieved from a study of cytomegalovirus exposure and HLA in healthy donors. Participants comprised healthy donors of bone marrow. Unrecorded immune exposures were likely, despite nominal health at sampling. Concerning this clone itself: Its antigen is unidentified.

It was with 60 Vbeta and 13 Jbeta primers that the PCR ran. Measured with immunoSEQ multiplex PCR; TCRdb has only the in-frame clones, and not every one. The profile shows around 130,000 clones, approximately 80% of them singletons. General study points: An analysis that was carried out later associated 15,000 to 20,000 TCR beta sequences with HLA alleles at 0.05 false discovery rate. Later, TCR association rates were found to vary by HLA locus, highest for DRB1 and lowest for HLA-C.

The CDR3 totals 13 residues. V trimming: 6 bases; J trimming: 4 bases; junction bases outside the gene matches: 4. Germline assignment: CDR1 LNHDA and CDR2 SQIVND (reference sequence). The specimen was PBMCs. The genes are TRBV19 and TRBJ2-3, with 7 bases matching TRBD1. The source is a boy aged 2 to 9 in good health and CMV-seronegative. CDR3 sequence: CASRPGQADTQYF. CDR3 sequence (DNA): TGTGCCAGTAGGCCCGGACAGGCAGATACGCAGTATTTT.